The next 14 T cell receptor beta chains were all read from a single sample in a study of blood T cell repertoires in COVID-19. The table came from immunoSEQ multiplex PCR; TCRdb's copy has only in-frame clones and leaves some out. Of some 190,000 clones in the sample, more than 70% are singletons; the top ten hold around 5.7%. Specimen: PBMCs or T cells enriched from blood (not recorded which). The receptors here all came from a man aged 40-49 years with acute COVID-19.

The rearrangement uses TRBV5-6 and TRBJ2-7; D is possibly TRBD2 (6 bases). Germline V gene data show CDR1 as SGHDT and CDR2 as YYEEEE. The length of the CDR3 is 14 residues. The V and J ends lost 4 bases and 7 bases respectively, with 18 bases between them. The CDR3 DNA is TGTGCCAGCAGCCGGGGGACTTACGCGGGAGAGCAGTACTTC. This codes for CASSRGTYAGEQYF.

The V and J genes are TRBV5-1 and TRBJ2-1, with 8 nucleotides matching TRBD2. Germline trimming cut 1 base from V and 6 bases from J; bases unmatched to any gene: 6. From germline, CDR1 is SGHRS and CDR2 YFSETQ. CDR3 length: 15 residues. CDR3 sequence: CASSLLAGGSNEQFF. The CDR3 DNA reads as TGCGCCAGCAGCTTGTTGGCGGGAGGTTCCAATGAGCAGTTCTTC.

The chain links TRBV9 to TRBJ2-3; 9 bases fit TRBD2. The CDR3 sequence is 14 residues long. Germline V gives CDR1 SGDLS, CDR2 YYNGEE. With 1 base clipped from V and 3 bases from J, the junction kept 0 bases outside the gene matches. The CDR3 bases are TGTGCCAGCAGCGTAAGCGGGAGGACAGATACGCAGTATTTT. Translating gives CASSVSGRTDTQYF.

This chain uses TRBV18 with TRBJ1-3; D unresolved. CDR1 and CDR2 from the germline V gene are KGHSH and LQKENI. CDR3 length equals 15 residues. V was cut by 3 bases and J by 0 bases, with 9 bases left in between. The CDR3 nucleotides are TGTGCCAGCTCACCCCAGGCAGGCTCTGGAAACACCATATATTTT. Protein sequence: CASSPQAGSGNTIYF.

The V gene is TRBV6-1, the J gene TRBJ2-5; no definite D call. V lost 2 bases, J lost 4 bases, and 11 bases lay in between. CDR1 and CDR2 from the germline V gene are MNHNS and SASEGT. The length of the CDR3 is 14 residues. The CDR3 loop reads CASSETGQLETQYF. In DNA form, the CDR3 reads TGTGCCAGCAGTGAAACTGGGCAGCTAGAGACCCAGTACTTC.

The CDR3 region is CASSFETSGAYEQYF. The CDR3, as DNA: TGTGCCAGCAGTTTCGAGACTAGCGGGGCCTACGAGCAGTACTTC. J is TRBJ2-7 and V is TRBV6-5; 11 positions agree with TRBD2. Germline-derived CDR1 and CDR2 are MNHEY and SVGAGI. The length of the CDR3 is 15 residues. The ends lost 4 bases at V and 2 bases at J; junction bases unmatched: 4.

The chain joins TRBV28 to TRBJ2-7; 7 bases match TRBD2. Per germline, CDR1 MDHEN and CDR2 SYDVKM. The CDR3 totals 13 residues. J was trimmed by 1 base and V by 3 bases; bases with no gene match: 0. For the CDR3, the DNA is TGTGCCAGCAGTTTCGGGGGGTCCTACGAGCAGTACTTC. Translation: CASSFGGSYEQYF.

The CDR3 DNA is TGTGCCAGCAGTTCGTCAGGGGGCAATCAGCCCCAGCATTTT. Amino acid sequence: CASSSSGGNQPQHF. The chain links TRBV28 to TRBJ1-5, with D tentatively TRBD1 (6 bases). Germline values: CDR1 MDHEN, CDR2 SYDVKM. Trimming removed 4 bases from V and 2 bases from J, with 9 bases in between. CDR3 size: 14 residues. The full variable domain, rest sourced from reference TRBV28 and TRBJ1-5, is DVKVTQSSRYLVKRTGEKVFLECVQDMDHENMFWYRQDPGLGLRLIYFSYDVKMKEKGDIPEGYSVSREKKERFSLILESASTNQTSMYLCASSSSGGNQPQHFGDGTRLSIL.

V usage is TRBV19 and J usage is TRBJ2-1; perhaps TRBD1 as D (7 bases). Germline V gene lookup returns CDR1 LNHDA and CDR2 SQIVND (reference sequence). The CDR3 runs to 16 residues. The ends were cut back, 6 bases at V and 3 bases at J, with 18 bases in the middle. CDR3 in DNA: TGTGCCAGTAGCACCCTTGGAGGGGGCATCTACAATGAGCAGTTCTTC. Translation gives CASSTLGGGIYNEQFF.

This clone came up a few times. J is TRBJ1-6 and V is TRBV27; D call uncertain. CDR1 and CDR2 (germline): MNHEY, SMNVEV (reference sequence). The V end was cut by 9 bases, the J end by 9 bases, with 18 bases between. This CDR3 region has 14 residues. The CDR3 DNA reads TGTGCCAGTCACCACGGGGTCGTTGGTTCACCCCTCCACTTT. Translation gives CASHHGVVGSPLHF.

V usage is TRBV6-2 or TRBV6-3 and J usage is TRBJ1-4, with 9 bases fitting TRBD1. Per the germline V gene, CDR1 is MNHEY and CDR2 is SVGEGT. The CDR3 runs 14 residues. The trim removed 4 bases at V and 8 bases at J, leaving 5 bases unmatched. The CDR3 protein is CASSSGTGYEKLFF. The CDR3 DNA follows: TGTGCCAGCAGTTCCGGGACAGGGTACGAAAAACTGTTTTTT.

The chain joins TRBV21-1 to TRBJ1-5; the D segment call TRBD1 is taken from the table without a DNA check. TRBV21-1 is a recognized pseudogene. The CDR3 runs 16 residues. Here the CDR3 reads CASSKISRECNQPQHF. CDR3 bases: TGTGCCAGCAGCAAAATTAGCAGGGAATGCAATCAGCCCCAGCATTTT.

The CDR3 DNA follows: TGTGCCAGCAGTTTCACGTACACTGTCGGCGGCGGGAGCTACGAGCAGTACTTC. Translated, it gives CASSFTYTVGGGSYEQYF. The V gene is TRBV27, the J gene TRBJ2-7, with TRBD2 matching 7 bases. From germline, CDR1 is MNHEY and CDR2 SMNVEV (reference sequence). The ends lost 3 bases at V and 3 bases at J; junction bases unmatched: 17. CDR3 size: 18 residues.

This chain uses TRBV9 with TRBJ1-3, with D maybe TRBD1 (5 bases). The CDR3 totals 18 residues. CDR1 is SGDLS and CDR2 is YYNGEE in the germline V gene. V gave up 0 bases and J gave up 4 bases, with 20 bases separating them. CDR3 in amino acids: CASSVAVGREGMGNTIYF. CDR3 bases: TGTGCCAGCAGCGTAGCTGTGGGCAGGGAGGGAATGGGAAACACCATATATTTT. The full variable domain, with the rest looked up from reference TRBV9 and TRBJ1-3, is DSGVTQTPKHLITATGQRVTLRCSPRSGDLSVYWYQQSLDQGLQFLIQYYNGEERAKGNILERFSAQQFPDLHSELNLSSLELGDSALYFCASSVAVGREGMGNTIYFGEGSWLTVV.